This TCR beta chain was found in a study of blood T cells in healthy people across ages. Study context: Template switching picked up about one barcoded beta molecule for each two T cells.

The individuals who served as donors were healthy Caucasians living in Russia, aged about 6 to 95. This clonotype was observed a few times. The antigen is unknown. This CDR3 spans 16 amino acids. J lost 5 bases, V lost 6 bases, and 14 bases had no gene match. In germline, CDR1 is DFQATT, CDR2 SNEGSKA (reference sequence). Through a sample-barcoded 5' primer and a J-beta primer mix, a second PCR was run for 7 to 11 cycles. TCRdb processed the 5' RACE reads anew with MiXCR; each CDR3 protein has one entry. The sample records some 290,000 distinct CDR3 sequences, roughly 26% being singletons. Study observations and caveats: With age, beta diversity per million T cells declined roughly linearly, significantly by 40.

Sequenced: blood. This TCR came from an older woman in good health. The chain links TRBV20-1 to TRBJ2-1; 9 nucleotides line up with TRBD2. Written as DNA, the CDR3 is TGCAGTGCCGTTAATCCGGGGACTAGCAGAGACAATGAGCAGTTCTTC. Translated, it gives CSAVNPGTSRDNEQFF.